This TCR beta chain was identified in a study of T cells in localized non-small cell lung cancer. General observations from the study: Exceeding tumor, uninvolved adjacent lung had the highest T cell clonality. As only one tumor region underwent sequencing, heterogeneity remains possible. Longer survival (overall) was linked to higher T cell density in blood. Within adjacent lung there appeared a median approximately 60 of the top 100 tumor clones.

V was shortened by 5 bases and J by 12 bases, with 17 bases between the two germline ends. Germline CDR1 reads GTSNPN; CDR2 reads SVGIG (reference sequence). The CDR3 loop spans 12 amino acids. The protocol was immunoSEQ multiplex PCR, while the TCRdb copy is restricted to in-frame clones and leaves out a portion. The sample records around 50,000 clones, 80% to 90% being singletons. On this clone itself: What it recognizes is unknown.

This clonotype originated in a woman aged 40-70 years with stage I lung adenocarcinoma. This rearrangement joins TRBV30 to TRBJ2-1; D might be TRBD1 (6 bases). The specimen was peripheral blood, collected before any cancer treatment. The CDR3 DNA reads TGTGCCTGGCGAAAGACAGGCTTCGGGCAGTTCTTC. Translation: CAWRKTGFGQFF.